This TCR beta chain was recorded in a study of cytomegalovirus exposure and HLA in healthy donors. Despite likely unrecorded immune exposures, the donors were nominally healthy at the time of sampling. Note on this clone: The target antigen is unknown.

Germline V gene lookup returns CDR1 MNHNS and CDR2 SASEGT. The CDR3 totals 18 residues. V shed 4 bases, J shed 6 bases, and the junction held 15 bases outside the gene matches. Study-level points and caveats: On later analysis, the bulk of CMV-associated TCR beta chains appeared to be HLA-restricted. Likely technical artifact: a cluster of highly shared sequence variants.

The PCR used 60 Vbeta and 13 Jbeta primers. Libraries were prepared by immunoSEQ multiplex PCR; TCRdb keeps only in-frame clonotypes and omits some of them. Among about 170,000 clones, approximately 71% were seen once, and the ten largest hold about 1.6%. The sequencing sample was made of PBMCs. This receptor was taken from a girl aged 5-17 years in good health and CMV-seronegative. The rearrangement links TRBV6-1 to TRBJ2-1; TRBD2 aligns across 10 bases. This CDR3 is CASSVLQGTASGGNEQFF. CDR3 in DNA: TGTGCCAGCAGTGTCTTGCAGGGGACGGCTAGCGGGGGCAATGAGCAGTTCTTC.